These 10 T cell receptor beta chains originate from one sample sequenced in a study of control samples from healthy donors and cancer patients. Method: immunoSEQ multiplex PCR; TCRdb's copy keeps in-frame clones and lacks some. The sample records around 50,000 clones, approximately 89% being singletons. The sample consisted of PBMCs. Receptors were obtained from a middle-aged man with colorectal cancer.

The rearrangement uses TRBV6-5 and TRBJ1-4; 8 bases are shared with TRBD1. The CDR3 is 15 residues long. The V segment lost 2 bases and the J segment 8 bases; nucleotides outside the gene matches: 7. Germline V gene sequence: CDR1 MNHEY, CDR2 SVGAGI. CDR3: CASSYPGTGGEKLFF. The CDR3, as DNA: TGTGCCAGCAGTTACCCAGGGACAGGTGGCGAAAAACTGTTTTTT.

J is TRBJ1-1 and V is TRBV5-1, with D perhaps TRBD1 (5 bases). The CDR3 sequence is 15 residues long. In germline, CDR1 is SGHRS, CDR2 YFSETQ. V shed 0 bases and J shed 1 base, with 10 bases lying between them. The CDR3 here is CASSLDRWSNTEAFF. In DNA form, the CDR3 reads TGCGCCAGCAGCTTGGACAGGTGGTCGAACACTGAAGCTTTCTTT.

This clone was seen just once. V gene TRBV5-1 combines with J gene TRBJ2-3; 7 bases fit TRBD2. The CDR3 extends over 16 amino acids. Trimming took 4 bases from V and 4 from J; bases not matched to a gene: 12. Per germline, CDR1 SGHRS and CDR2 YFSETQ. The CDR3 loop reads CASSTGGSQYADTQYF. In nucleotides, the CDR3 is TGCGCCAGCAGCACGGGCGGGAGTCAGTACGCAGATACGCAGTATTTT.

This clone is a singleton in its sample. V gene TRBV7-3 combines with J gene TRBJ2-6, with TRBD2 identical over 7 bases. The CDR3 has 18 residues. Trimming at V came to 5 bases and at J to 0 bases, leaving 10 bases not matched to a gene. The germline gives CDR1 SGHTA, CDR2 FQGTGA. CDR3 region: CASSPQAGAFSGANVLTF. The CDR3 coding sequence is TGTGCCAGCAGCCCCCAGGCGGGAGCCTTCTCTGGGGCCAACGTCCTGACTTTC.

The chain has TRBV11-3 and TRBJ2-1, with 9 nucleotides matching TRBD2. J lost 4 bases, V lost 1 base, and 5 bases had no gene match. This CDR3 has 16 amino acids. Germline CDR1 reads SGHNT; CDR2 reads YENEEA. CDR3 in amino acids: CASSLGGTSSYNEQFF. CDR3 DNA: TGTGCCAGCAGCTTAGGAGGGACTAGCTCTTACAATGAGCAGTTCTTC.

The chain has TRBV6-5 and TRBJ2-7; 11 bases fit TRBD2. The CDR3 is 15 amino acids. V shed 2 bases and J 2 bases; nucleotides not matched to a gene: 2. Looked up from germline, CDR1 is MNHEY and CDR2 is SVGAGI. In nucleotides, the CDR3 is TGTGCCAGCAGTTACCAACTAGCGGGAGCCTACGAGCAGTACTTC. It encodes CASSYQLAGAYEQYF.

This rearrangement joins TRBV11-2 to TRBJ1-1; no clear D gene. V gave up 5 bases and J gave up 1 base, with 11 bases separating them. The CDR3 extends over 14 amino acids. The germline V gene encodes CDR1 SGHAT and CDR2 FQNNGV. The CDR3 sequence is CASSHRTSNTEAFF. The DNA for the CDR3 is TGTGCCAGCAGCCATAGGACTTCGAACACTGAAGCTTTCTTT.

The chain employs TRBV11-2 and TRBJ1-1; D remains unclear. V was pared by 4 bases and J by 12 bases, with 9 bases between. CDR1 SGHAT and CDR2 FQNNGV come from the germline V gene. This CDR3 is 10 amino acids long. This CDR3 reads CASSSVETFF. CDR3 nucleotide sequence: TGTGCCAGCAGCTCCGTCGAAACTTTCTTT.

This rearrangement joins TRBV7-2 to TRBJ1-2, with a weak D call TRBD1 (5 bases). Germline-derived CDR1 and CDR2 are SGHTA and FQGNSA. The CDR3 is 15 residues long. V gave up 1 base and J gave up 4 bases, with 13 bases separating them. The CDR3 sequence is CASSLDFGATYGYTF. CDR3 DNA sequence: TGTGCCAGCAGCTTAGATTTCGGGGCTACCTATGGCTACACCTTC.

V gene TRBV28 combines with J gene TRBJ2-7; possibly TRBD1 for D (6 bases). The CDR3 has 13 amino acids. Per germline, CDR1 MDHEN and CDR2 SYDVKM. Trimming removed 2 bases at V and 6 bases at J, with 11 bases between. This CDR3 reads CASSLRGRGEQYF. The CDR3 DNA sequence: TGTGCCAGCAGTTTACGAGGCAGGGGCGAGCAGTACTTC.